The T cell receptor (beta chain) under discussion was sequenced for a study of PD-L1 blockade in urothelial cancer. For the study at large: Blood underwent analysis 3 weeks (second dose) and 6 weeks after treatment began.

V dropped 4 bases and J dropped 8; count of bases not matched to a gene: 11. The CDR3 loop spans 15 amino acids. The germline V gene encodes CDR1 SGHTS and CDR2 YDEGEE. Into every PCR, synthetic TCR analog templates were spiked. Here immunoSEQ multiplex PCR was the method, and the copy in TCRdb shows in-frame clones only, minus some. The sample has approximately 52,000 clones, around three quarters seen once. The V and J genes are TRBV5-8 and TRBJ2-1; TRBD2 matches at 8 bases. The material was PBMCs, obtained around atezolizumab (anti-PD-L1) treatment. The source of this sequence is a man in his 70s with urothelial cancer. The CDR3 nucleotides are TGTGCCAGCAGCCTTCCCGGGACTAGAGTGGATGAGCAGTTCTTC. The encoded protein is CASSLPGTRVDEQFF.